This TCR beta chain appears in the sequencing data of a study of beta chain features in type 1 diabetes. Whole-study context: The number of sorted cells examined across all samples was approximately 100 million.

Remarks on this clone: Its target is not known.

General study findings and limits: TCRB CDR3 length was moderately but significantly reduced in all four CD4+ subsets of Type 1 diabetes patients. In patients and controls equally, PCR might favor templates that are shorter. Naive, central memory and regulatory TCRB repertoires appeared more similar among patients than healthy donors.

CDR3 length: 13 residues. The germline CDR1 and CDR2 sequences are GTSNPN and SVGIG (reference sequence). V dropped 1 base and J dropped 7 bases, with 14 bases sitting between them. Since all of the isolated RNA was reverse transcribed, expressed TCRB transcripts were what got sequenced. An average about 3.8 million reads came from naive, central memory and regulatory T cell samples. TCRdb's copy holds only in-frame clones and misses some; the assay was immunoSEQ multiplex PCR. This table has over 300,000 clones, over 7% appearing once. Source material: central memory CD4+ T cells from blood. V is TRBV30 and J is TRBJ2-7; TRBD1 or TRBD2 may be the D gene (6 bases each). This TCR came from a man aged 25-45 years with type 1 diabetes. The CDR3 DNA reads TGTGCCTGGAGTGCTGGGGGGCGCGGAGAGCAGTACTTC. Its translation: CAWSAGGRGEQYF.